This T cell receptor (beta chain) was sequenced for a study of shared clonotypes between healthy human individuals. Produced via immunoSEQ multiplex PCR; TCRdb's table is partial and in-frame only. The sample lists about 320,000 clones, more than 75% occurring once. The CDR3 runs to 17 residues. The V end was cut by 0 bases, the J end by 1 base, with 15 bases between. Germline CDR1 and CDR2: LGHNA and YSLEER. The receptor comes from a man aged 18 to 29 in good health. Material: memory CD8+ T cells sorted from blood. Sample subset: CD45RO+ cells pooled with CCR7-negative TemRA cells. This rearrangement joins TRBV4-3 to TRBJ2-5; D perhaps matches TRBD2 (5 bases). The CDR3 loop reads CASSQDPAWRAQETQYF. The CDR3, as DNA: TGCGCCAGCAGCCAAGATCCGGCGTGGCGGGCCCAAGAGACCCAGTACTTC.